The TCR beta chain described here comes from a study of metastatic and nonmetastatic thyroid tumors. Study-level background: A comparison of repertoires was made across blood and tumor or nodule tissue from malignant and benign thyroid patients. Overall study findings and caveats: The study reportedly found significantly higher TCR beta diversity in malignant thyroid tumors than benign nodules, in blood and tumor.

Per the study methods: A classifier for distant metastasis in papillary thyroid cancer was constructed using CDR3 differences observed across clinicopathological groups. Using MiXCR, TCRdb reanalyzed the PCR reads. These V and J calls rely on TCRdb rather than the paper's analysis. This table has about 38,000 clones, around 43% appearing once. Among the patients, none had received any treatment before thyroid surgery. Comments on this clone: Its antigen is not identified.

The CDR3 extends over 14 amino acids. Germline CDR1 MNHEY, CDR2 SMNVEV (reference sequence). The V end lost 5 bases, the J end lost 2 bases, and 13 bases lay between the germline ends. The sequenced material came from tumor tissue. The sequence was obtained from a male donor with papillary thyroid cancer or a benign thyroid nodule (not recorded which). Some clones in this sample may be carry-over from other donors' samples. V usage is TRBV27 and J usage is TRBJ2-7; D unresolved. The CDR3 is CASSRDTATYEQYF. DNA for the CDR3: TGTGCCAGCAGTCGAGACACCGCGACCTACGAGCAGTACTTC.